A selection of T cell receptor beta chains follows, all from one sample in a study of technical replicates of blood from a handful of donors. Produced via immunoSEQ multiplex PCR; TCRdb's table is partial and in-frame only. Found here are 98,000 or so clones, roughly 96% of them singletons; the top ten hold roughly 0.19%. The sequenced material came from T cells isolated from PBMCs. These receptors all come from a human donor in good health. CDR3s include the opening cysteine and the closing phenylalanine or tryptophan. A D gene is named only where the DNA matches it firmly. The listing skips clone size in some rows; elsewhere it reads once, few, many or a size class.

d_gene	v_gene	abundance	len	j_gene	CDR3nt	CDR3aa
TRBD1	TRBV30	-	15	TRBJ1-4	TGTGCCTGGAGTTCTTACAGGGGGCGCGATGAAAAACTGTTTTTT	CAWSSYRGRDEKLFF
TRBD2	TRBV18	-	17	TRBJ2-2	TGTGCCAGCTCACCTTGGACTAGCGGGAGTCACACCGGGGAGCTGTTTTTT	CASSPWTSGSHTGELFF
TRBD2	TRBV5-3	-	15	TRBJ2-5	TGTGCCAGAAGCCCCCCGCGGGGACTAAGTCATGCCCAGTACTTC	CARSPPRGLSHAQYF
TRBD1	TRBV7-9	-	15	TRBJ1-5	TGTGCCAGCAGCTTAGGGACAGGAGGCAATCAGCCCCAGCATTTT	CASSLGTGGNQPQHF
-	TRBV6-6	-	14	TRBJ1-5	TGTGCCAGCACCCGTGGAGGGTACAATCAGCCCCAGCATTTT	CASTRGGYNQPQHF
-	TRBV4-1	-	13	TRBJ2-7	TGCGCCAGCAGCCAAGTTAGGGGCTACGAGCAGTACTTC	CASSQVRGYEQYF
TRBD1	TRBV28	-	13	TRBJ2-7	TGTGCCAGCAGGGATACCGGGACAGGGGCTCTCGGTTTC	CASRDTGTGALGF
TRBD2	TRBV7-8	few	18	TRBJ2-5	TGTGCCAGCAGCGGCGGGACTTTAGCGGGATATTGGGAAGAGACCCAGTACTTC	CASSGGTLAGYWEETQYF
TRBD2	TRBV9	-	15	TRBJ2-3	TGTGCCAGCAGCGTTGAAGCGGGGGGGCTAACCACGCAGTATTTT	CASSVEAGGLTTQYF
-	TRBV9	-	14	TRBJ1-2	TGTGCCAGCAGCGCGACGTCAGGGGCAAAAGGCTACACCTTC	CASSATSGAKGYTF
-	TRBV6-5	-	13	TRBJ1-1	TGTGCCAGCAGTTATCAACAGTACCTGGAAGCTTTCTTT	CASSYQQYLEAFF
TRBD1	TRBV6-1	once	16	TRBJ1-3	TGTGCCAGCAGTGAAGCGCGGTATAGGGGGCGAGACACCATATATTTT	CASSEARYRGRDTIYF
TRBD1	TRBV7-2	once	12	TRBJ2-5	TGTGCCAGCAGTACCAGGGGGGAGACCCAGTACTTC	CASSTRGETQYF
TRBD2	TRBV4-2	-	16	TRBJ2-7	TGTGCCAGCAGCCAAGATACAGCGGGGGGGACATACGAGCAGTACTTC	CASSQDTAGGTYEQYF
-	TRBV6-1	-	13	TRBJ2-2	TGTGCCAGCACAAACTATCAAACCGGGGAGCTGTTTTTT	CASTNYQTGELFF
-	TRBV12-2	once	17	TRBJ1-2	TGTGCAAGTCGCCGCGACCCTCCCCAGGGGGCGGACTATGGCTACACCTTC	CASRRDPPQGADYGYTF
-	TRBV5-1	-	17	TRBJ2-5	TGCGCCAGCAGCTTGCGGAGGGAGGCCCAAACTCAAGAGACCCAGTACTTC	CASSLRREAQTQETQYF
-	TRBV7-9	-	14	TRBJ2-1	TGTGCCAGCAGCTTGTTGCTATTATACAATGAGCAGTTCTTC	CASSLLLLYNEQFF
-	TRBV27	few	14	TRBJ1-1	TGTGCCAGCAGAGTCGCTACCTCTAAAACTGAAGCTTTCTTT	CASRVATSKTEAFF
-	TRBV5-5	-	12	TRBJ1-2	TGTGCCAGCAGCTTGGATACAGGAGGCTACACCTTC	CASSLDTGGYTF
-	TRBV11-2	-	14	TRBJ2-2	TGTGCCAGCAGAGATCCCGGGAACACCGGGGAGCTGTTTTTT	CASRDPGNTGELFF
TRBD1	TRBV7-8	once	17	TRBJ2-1	TGTGCCAGCAGCTTAGTGGTAGCCGGGACAGCCTACAATGAGCAGTTCTTC	CASSLVVAGTAYNEQFF
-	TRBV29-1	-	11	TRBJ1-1	TGCAGCTACGAGTCGGGCACTGAAGCTTTCTTT	CSYESGTEAFF
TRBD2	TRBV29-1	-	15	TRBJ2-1	TGCAGCGTCACCCTTGGGACTAGCGGGATAGATGAGCAGTTCTTC	CSVTLGTSGIDEQFF
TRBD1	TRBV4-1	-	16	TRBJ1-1	TGCGCCAGCAGCCAAGATGGGACAGGGGGGAACACTGAAGCTTTCTTT	CASSQDGTGGNTEAFF
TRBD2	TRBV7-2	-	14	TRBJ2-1	TGTGCCAGCAGCCCCGGGACTAGCGCCGATGAGCAGTTCTTC	CASSPGTSADEQFF
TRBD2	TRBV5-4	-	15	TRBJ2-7	TGTGCCAGCAGCGAGAGACTAGCGGGAGCTTACGAGCAGTACTTC	CASSERLAGAYEQYF
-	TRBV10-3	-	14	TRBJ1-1	TGTGCCATCAGCGAACAGGGTTTCGGGACTGAAGCTTTCTTT	CAISEQGFGTEAFF
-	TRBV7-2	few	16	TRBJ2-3	TGTGCCAGCAGCTTAGCGATGGGCAGGGGCACAGATACGCAGTATTTT	CASSLAMGRGTDTQYF
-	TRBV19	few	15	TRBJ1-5	TGTGCCAGTACAAGGACAGCCCCTAGCAATCAGCCCCAGCATTTT	CASTRTAPSNQPQHF
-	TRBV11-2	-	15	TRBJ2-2	TGTGCCAGCAGCCCCACCGGGAGAAAGACCGGGGAGCTGTTTTTT	CASSPTGRKTGELFF
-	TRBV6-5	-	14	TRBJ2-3	TGTGCCAGCAGTTACAGAGAGGGTCCAGATACGCAGTATTTT	CASSYREGPDTQYF
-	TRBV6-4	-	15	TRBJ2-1	TGTGCCAGCAGTCCGACGGGAAGCTCCTACAATGAGCAGTTCTTC	CASSPTGSSYNEQFF
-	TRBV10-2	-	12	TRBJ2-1	TGCGCCAGCAGTGAGATCCTTCATGAGCAGTTCTTC	CASSEILHEQFF
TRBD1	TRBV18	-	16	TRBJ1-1	TGTGCCAGCTCACCAAATAGGACAGGGAGGAACACTGAAGCTTTCTTT	CASSPNRTGRNTEAFF
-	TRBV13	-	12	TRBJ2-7	TGTGCCAGCAGCTCCAGGGGTGGCGAGCAGTACTTC	CASSSRGGEQYF
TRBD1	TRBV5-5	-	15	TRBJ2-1	TGTGCCAGCAGCAGTCCGGGACAGGGGGCAAATGAGCAGTTCTTC	CASSSPGQGANEQFF
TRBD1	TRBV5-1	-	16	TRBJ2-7	TGCGCCAGCAGCTTGGAACCTCGGACAGGGGGTGGGGAGCAGTACTTC	CASSLEPRTGGGEQYF
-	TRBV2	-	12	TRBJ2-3	TGTGCCAGCAGCCTTGCACGGGATACGCAGTATTTT	CASSLARDTQYF
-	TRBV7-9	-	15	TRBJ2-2	TGTGCCAGCACCCAGCAAGGGGGGGGTACCGGGGAGCTGTTTTTT	CASTQQGGGTGELFF
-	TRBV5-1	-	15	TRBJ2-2	TGCGCCAGCAGCCCGATCGAAACAGGGTCCGGGGAGCTGTTTTTT	CASSPIETGSGELFF
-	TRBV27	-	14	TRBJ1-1	TGTGCCAGCAGTTTATCACAGTTGAACACTGAAGCTTTCTTT	CASSLSQLNTEAFF
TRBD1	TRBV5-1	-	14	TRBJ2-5	TGCGCCAGCAGCAGGACAGGGGCTCGCGAGACCCAGTACTTC	CASSRTGARETQYF
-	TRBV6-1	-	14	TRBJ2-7	TGTGCCAGCAGTGAAACTGGTCTTTTGTACGAGCAGTACTTC	CASSETGLLYEQYF
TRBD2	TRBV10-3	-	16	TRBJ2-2	TGTGCCATCAGTAAAGAGCGGGGGACGAACACCGGGGAGCTGTTTTTT	CAISKERGTNTGELFF
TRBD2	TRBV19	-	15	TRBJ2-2	TGTGCCACTACCTCCGGCTTGGGGGGGGGAAGCGAGCTGTTTTTT	CATTSGLGGGSELFF
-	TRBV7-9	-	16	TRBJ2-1	TGTGCCAGCAGCTCCCCAGGAGGGGTTTTACCCTCGGGGCAGTTCTTC	CASSSPGGVLPSGQFF
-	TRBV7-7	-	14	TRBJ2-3	TGTGCTAGCAGCCCAGGACTACTAACAGATACGCAGTATTTT	CASSPGLLTDTQYF
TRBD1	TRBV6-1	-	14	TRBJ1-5	TGTGCCAGCAGTGGGGGGACAGGGCGGCAGCCCCAGCATTTT	CASSGGTGRQPQHF
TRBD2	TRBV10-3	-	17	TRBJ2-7	TGTGCCATCAGTGAGTCGCTAGCGGGGGGGCCCGGGTACGAGCAGTACTTC	CAISESLAGGPGYEQYF
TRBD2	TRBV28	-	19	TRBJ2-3	TGTGCCAGCAGTGTAAGGGTGGTTATTAGCGGGAGTTGGGAAGATACGCAGTATTTT	CASSVRVVISGSWEDTQYF
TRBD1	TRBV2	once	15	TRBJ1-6	TGTGCCAGCAGGAGGGGGACAGGGTCAAATTCACCCCTCCACTTT	CASRRGTGSNSPLHF
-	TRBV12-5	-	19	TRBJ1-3	TGTGCTAGTGGTCCTAACATTAAGGACACGGCCAGGGTGGAAAACACCATATATTTT	CASGPNIKDTARVENTIYF
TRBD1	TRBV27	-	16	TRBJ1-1	TGTGCCAGCAGTTTACGACAGGGGAGAAGGAACACTGAAGCTTTCTTT	CASSLRQGRRNTEAFF
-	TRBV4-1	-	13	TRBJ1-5	TGCGCCAGCAGCCAAGATCCTGTTCAGCCCCAGCATTTT	CASSQDPVQPQHF
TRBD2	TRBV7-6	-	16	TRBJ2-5	TGTGCCAGCAGCAGCGGGACTAGCGGTAAAAAAGAGACCCAGTACTTC	CASSSGTSGKKETQYF
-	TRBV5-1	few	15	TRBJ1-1	TGCGCCAGCAGCTTGGGTGGGGCGGGGGACACTGAAGCTTTCTTT	CASSLGGAGDTEAFF
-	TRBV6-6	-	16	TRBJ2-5	TGTGCCAGCAGTTACTCGACAGTGGGTTTCCAAGAGACCCAGTACTTC	CASSYSTVGFQETQYF
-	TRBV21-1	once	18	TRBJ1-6	TGTGCCAGCAGCAAAGCGACAGGGAGAAGCTCCTATAATTCACCCCTCCACTTT	CASSKATGRSSYNSPLHF
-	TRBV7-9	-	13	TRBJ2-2	TGTGCCAGCAGCCCCCGGGGCACCGGGGAGCTGTTTTTT	CASSPRGTGELFF